This is a list of T cell receptor beta chains from one sample in a study of regulatory T cells in long-lasting Graves disease. TCRdb re-derived calls from the multiplex PCR reads in MiXCR, one entry per CDR3 protein. The repertoire has hundreds of thousands of distinct CDR3 sequences, more than 10% of them found once; the top ten carry over 7%. This sample was shared with a second study, whose subject was T cells in Graves' hyperthyroidism and ophthalmopathy.

Sequenced material: peripheral blood mononuclear cells (PBMCs), taken at new diagnosis, from a patient treated with antithyroid drugs. All receptors come from a woman aged 25-40 years with Graves disease. Both conserved end residues are part of each CDR3. The D gene is left open where the match is weak. Expanded clones are given a class, and other clones once, few, many or no size at all.

v_call,cdr3_length,d_call,clone_size,j_call,cdr3_aa,cdr3_nt
TRBV12-3/TRBV12-4,14,NA,many,TRBJ2-2,CASSHGPRGGELFF,TGTGCCAGCAGCCATGGACCCCGAGGCGGGGAGCTGTTTTTT
TRBV5-1,17,TRBD2,many,TRBJ2-1,CASSSGLAGFSYNEQFF,TGCGCCAGCAGCTCGGGACTAGCGGGATTCTCCTACAATGAGCAGTTCTTC
TRBV7-9,12,NA,NA,TRBJ2-1,CASSSGSWEQFF,TGTGCCAGCAGCTCAGGGTCTTGGGAGCAGTTCTTC
TRBV5-4,15,TRBD2,few,TRBJ2-5,CASSLVAGLQETQYF,TGTGCCAGCAGCTTGGTAGCGGGGCTACAAGAGACCCAGTACTTC
TRBV25-1,14,NA,NA,TRBJ1-2,CASSEWGFNYGYTF,TGTGCCAGCAGTGAATGGGGTTTCAACTATGGCTACACCTTC
TRBV30,12,NA,many,TRBJ2-5,CAWSVRQETQYF,TGTGCCTGGAGTGTGAGGCAAGAGACCCAGTACTTC
TRBV6-2/TRBV6-3,13,NA,NA,TRBJ2-4,CASSSAGLGIQYF,TGTGCCAGCTCAAGCGCAGGGCTTGGCATTCAGTACTTC
TRBV2,12,NA,many,TRBJ2-7,CASRRTSYEQYF,TGTGCCAGCAGGCGCACCTCCTACGAGCAGTACTTC
TRBV20-1,13,NA,many,TRBJ2-7,CSARGPFSDEQYF,TGCAGTGCTAGAGGGCCCTTTTCGGACGAGCAGTACTTC
TRBV20-1,15,TRBD1,NA,TRBJ1-2,CSASETSGQADGYTF,TGCAGTGCCAGCGAAACCTCGGGACAGGCTGATGGCTACACCTTC
TRBV30,13,NA,many,TRBJ2-7,CAWTPDTSYEQYF,TGTGCCTGGACCCCCGACACCTCCTACGAGCAGTACTTC
TRBV6-1,14,NA,many,TRBJ1-1,CASHLGRWNTEAFF,TGTGCCAGCCATCTTGGACGGTGGAACACTGAAGCTTTCTTT
TRBV20-1,17,NA,many,TRBJ2-7,CSARVHQLGGNPYEQYF,TGCAGTGCTAGAGTACACCAACTTGGGGGAAATCCCTACGAGCAGTACTTC
TRBV12-3/TRBV12-4,16,NA,many,TRBJ1-1,CASSASTFSMNTEAFF,TGTGCCAGCAGTGCCTCTACTTTCTCAATGAACACTGAAGCTTTCTTT
TRBV7-2,13,TRBD1,many,TRBJ1-1,CASGRQGAREAFF,TGTGCCAGCGGCCGACAGGGGGCGAGAGAAGCTTTCTTT
TRBV7-2,15,TRBD1,many,TRBJ1-1,CASSLVVVQGAEAFF,TGTGCCAGCAGCTTAGTTGTAGTACAGGGGGCGGAAGCTTTCTTT
TRBV6-9,15,NA,NA,TRBJ2-5,CASSYGAALGETQYF,TGTGCCAGCAGTTATGGGGCCGCTTTGGGAGAGACCCAGTACTTC
TRBV9,15,TRBD1,many,TRBJ2-2,CASSYGTADTGELFF,TGTGCCAGCAGCTACGGGACAGCAGACACCGGGGAGCTGTTTTTT